The 14 T cell receptor beta chains in this list originate from one sample, sequenced in a study of shared clonotypes between healthy human individuals (dated by TCRdb to the early 2020s). Library creation used the immunoSEQ multiplex PCR assay. In its TCRdb copy, this immuneACCESS table keeps in-frame sequences only and misses some clones. Where compared with another copy, unresolved V genes explain less than half of these, and the others have no known cause. For this sample there are about a million clones; roughly 75% appear just once. The top ten hold over 1.3% of the sample. Sample: memory CD4+ T cells sorted from blood. What this sample's cell subset or site label stands for: CD45RA-negative fraction. These receptors were obtained from a man younger than 35 in good health.

This chain joins TRBV27 and TRBJ1-2; 9 positions agree with TRBD1. The CDR3 runs to 14 residues. Germline CDR1 reads MNHEY; CDR2 reads SMNVEV (reference sequence). V gave up 5 bases and J gave up 8 bases; unmatched junction bases: 9. The CDR3 sequence is CASSPRTGAGGYTF. The DNA for the CDR3 is TGTGCCAGCAGTCCCCGGACAGGGGCTGGAGGCTACACCTTC.

The chain links TRBV12-5 to TRBJ1-5; D gene uncertain. This CDR3 region has 15 residues. Germline lookup yields CDR1 LGHNT and CDR2 FRNRAP. V gave up 0 bases and J gave up 6 bases, with 12 bases separating them. The CDR3 spells CASGLVHSTGQPQHF. The CDR3 nucleotides read TGTGCTAGTGGTTTGGTACATTCTACGGGTCAGCCCCAGCATTTT.

CDR3 bases: TGTGCCAGCAGCTTAAGTAGGGCTAGCGGGGGAAGCTCCTACGAGCAGTACTTC. Its protein product is CASSLSRASGGSSYEQYF. The J gene is TRBJ2-7, the V gene TRBV5-6; 10 bases match TRBD2. Unmatched junction bases numbered 11, after V lost 2 bases and J lost 0 bases. The CDR3 has 18 amino acids. Germline V gives CDR1 SGHDT, CDR2 YYEEEE.

V is TRBV28 and J is TRBJ1-2, with 7 bases fitting TRBD1. The V gene's germline CDR1 is MDHEN and CDR2 SYDVKM. The V gene end was trimmed by 5 bases and the J gene end by 3 bases; junction bases not matched to a gene: 15. This CDR3 contains 17 residues. The CDR3 reads CASSPDLQGRLDYGYTF. The CDR3 bases are TGTGCCAGCAGTCCCGACTTACAGGGGCGCCTCGACTATGGCTACACCTTC.

The chain carries TRBV5-5 and TRBJ1-6, with TRBD1 as a possible D gene (6 bases). There are 14 residues in the CDR3. From germline, CDR1 is SGHKS and CDR2 YYEKEE (reference sequence). Trimming shortened V by 1 base and J by 8 bases, and 10 bases separated the two germline ends. The CDR3 loop reads CASSLTGTDSPLHF. CDR3 DNA sequence: TGTGCCAGCAGCTTGACAGGGACGGATTCACCCCTCCACTTT.

The gene calls are TRBV5-4 and TRBJ2-7, with D maybe TRBD2 (6 bases). Between the trimmed V and J ends, which lost 0 bases and 6 bases, there was a span of 7 bases. Germline assignment: CDR1 SGHNT and CDR2 YYREEE (reference sequence). This CDR3 region has 12 residues. CDR3 protein: CASSLGLGEQYF. The CDR3, as DNA: TGTGCCAGCAGCTTGGGACTAGGCGAGCAGTACTTC.

Of note for this clone: Different DNA sequences within this sample yield the same CDR3. The chain recombines TRBV18 with TRBJ1-2, with TRBD1 matching over 10 bases. V trimming: 3 bases; J trimming: 2 bases; junction bases outside the gene matches: 3. Germline CDR1 is KGHSH and CDR2 is LQKENI. The CDR3 length is 15 residues. The DNA of the CDR3 is TGTGCCAGCTCACCCCAGACAGGGGGCAACTATGGCTACACCTTC. Translation: CASSPQTGGNYGYTF.

This clone was observed a single time. The chain uses TRBV6-1 and TRBJ2-1; 9 bases agree with TRBD2. The CDR3 is 14 amino acids. Unmatched junction bases numbered 5, after V lost 4 bases and J lost 7 bases. The germline CDR1 and CDR2 sequences are MNHNS and SASEGT. CDR3 loop: CASSGQAGGNEQFF. The CDR3 DNA reads as TGTGCCAGCAGTGGCCAAGCGGGGGGTAATGAGCAGTTCTTC.

The chain couples TRBV30 to TRBJ1-1, with D hard to call. Trimming took off 3 bases at V and 4 bases at J, with 6 bases between the two ends. From germline, CDR1 is GTSNPN and CDR2 SVGIG (reference sequence). The CDR3 length is 11 residues. The CDR3 DNA sequence: TGTGCCTGGAGAGTGGGCACTGAAGCTTTCTTT. Encoded protein: CAWRVGTEAFF.

This clone was counted only a few times. The gene calls are TRBV6-1 and TRBJ2-2; a weak D match, TRBD2 (6 bases). Germline V gene data show CDR1 as MNHNS and CDR2 as SASEGT. CDR3 size: 15 residues. Trimming stripped 3 bases from V and 6 bases from J, with 14 bases between. For the CDR3, the DNA is TGTGCCAGCAGTGACGGGCTACCGGGGGCCGGGGAGCTGTTTTTT. Residues: CASSDGLPGAGELFF.

The V and J genes are TRBV5-5 and TRBJ1-5, with 7 bases that match TRBD1. The germline CDR1 and CDR2 sequences are SGHKS and YYEKEE (reference sequence). The CDR3 runs to 15 residues. Trimming cost V 0 bases and J 4 bases; bases outside gene matches: 4. This chain's CDR3 is CASSLEGGRNQPQHF. CDR3 nucleotides: TGTGCCAGCAGCTTGGAAGGGGGCAGGAATCAGCCCCAGCATTTT.

This rearrangement joins TRBV4-1 to TRBJ2-2; 12 nucleotides match TRBD1. Per germline, CDR1 MGHRA and CDR2 YSYEKL. The CDR3 contains 15 residues. Trimming cost V 11 bases and J 5 bases; bases outside gene matches: 9. This CDR3 is CAGGQGASGTGELFF. The CDR3 nucleotides read TGCGCCGGGGGACAGGGGGCATCCGGGACCGGGGAGCTGTTTTTT.

The V gene is TRBV7-2, the J gene TRBJ2-7; 8 nucleotides agree with TRBD2. The V gene end was trimmed by 1 base and the J gene end by 0 bases; junction bases not matched to a gene: 2. Per the germline V gene, CDR1 is SGHTA and CDR2 is FQGNSA. The CDR3 has 15 amino acids. Here the CDR3 DNA reads TGTGCCAGCAGCTTAGGACTAGCGAGCTCCTACGAGCAGTACTTC. Protein: CASSLGLASSYEQYF.

This sequence joins TRBV18 and TRBJ1-4; 9 nucleotides align to TRBD1. Germline CDR1 KGHSH, CDR2 LQKENI. V shed 2 bases and J 5 bases; nucleotides not matched to a gene: 3. This CDR3 has 15 amino acids. CDR3 nucleotide sequence: TGTGCCAGCTCACCAAAAGACAGGGGGAATGAAAAACTGTTTTTT. This gives the protein CASSPKDRGNEKLFF. Filled out from reference TRBV18 and TRBJ1-4, the complete variable domain reads NAGVMQNPRHLVRRRGQEARLRCSPMKGHSHVYWYRQLPEEGLKFMVYLQKENIIDESGMPKERFSAEFPKEGPSILRIQQVVRGDSAAYFCASSPKDRGNEKLFFGSGTQLSVL.